This is a list of T cell receptor beta chains from one sample in a study of blood T cell repertoires in COVID-19. Method: immunoSEQ multiplex PCR; TCRdb's copy keeps in-frame clones and lacks some. The repertoire has 25,000 to 35,000 clones, roughly four fifths of them found once; the top ten carry under 45%. The sample comprised peripheral blood. Receptors originate from a woman at least 80 years old with acute or convalescent COVID-19. Both conserved end residues are part of each CDR3. A D gene is named only where the DNA matches it firmly. A row's size may be missing; if present it is once, few, many or a size class.

V gene	D gene	J gene	clone size	CDR3 DNA	CDR3 protein
TRBV9	TRBD2	TRBJ2-4	-	TGTGCCAGCAGCCCAGGGAGGGGCGAAACTGGCAAAAACATTCAGTACTTC	CASSPGRGETGKNIQYF
TRBV7-9	TRBD2	TRBJ2-1	-	TGTGCCAGCAGCCCACTAGCGAACAATGAGCAGTTCTTC	CASSPLANNEQFF
TRBV2	-	TRBJ1-6	-	TGTGCCAGCAGTGAGCGGGGAGGCGGTTGGGGATCACCCCTCCACTTT	CASSERGGGWGSPLHF
TRBV13	-	TRBJ2-3	-	TGTGCCAGCAGCCCCGGGGGGAGGACAGACATAGATACGCAGTATTTT	CASSPGGRTDIDTQYF
TRBV24-1	TRBD2	TRBJ2-3	-	TGTGCCACCAGTGATCCCAGCGGGATCACAGATACGCAGTATTTT	CATSDPSGITDTQYF
TRBV9	-	TRBJ2-7	-	TGTGCCAGCAGCCCAAGACAGGTTGGCGAGCAGTACTTC	CASSPRQVGEQYF
TRBV18	TRBD2	TRBJ2-7	-	TGTGCCAGCTCACCGGGGAGGGGTGGGTACGAGCAGTACTTC	CASSPGRGGYEQYF
TRBV5-1	-	TRBJ2-7	once	TGCGCCAGCAGAACCGACAGACTCTCCTACGAGCAGTACTTC	CASRTDRLSYEQYF
TRBV7-2	TRBD2	TRBJ2-1	few	TGTGCCAGCAGCTTCCGCGGGAGGGGAAGGAATGAGCAGTTCTTC	CASSFRGRGRNEQFF
TRBV20-1	-	TRBJ2-7	-	TGCAGTGCTGAGACAGGCTACGAGCAGTACTTC	CSAETGYEQYF
TRBV7-8	-	TRBJ1-1	-	TGTGCCAGCAGCTTAGACAGGAACACTGAAGCTTTCTTT	CASSLDRNTEAFF
TRBV15	-	TRBJ1-5	-	TGTGCCACCAGCCGGGACCGGGACTTCAATCAGCCCCAGCATTTT	CATSRDRDFNQPQHF
TRBV7-9	TRBD1	TRBJ1-5	-	TGTGCCAGCAGCTTAGAAGGACAGGTTCAGCCCCAGCATTTT	CASSLEGQVQPQHF
TRBV5-1	TRBD1	TRBJ1-1	-	TGCGCCAGCAGCTTGACACAGGGGGCTTGGACTGAAGCTTTCTTT	CASSLTQGAWTEAFF
TRBV18	-	TRBJ1-2	-	TGTGCCAGCTCACCCCTAAAAGCGAATGGCTACACCTTC	CASSPLKANGYTF
TRBV10-2	-	TRBJ2-7	-	TGCGCCACCAGGGGGACTACCCTCCACGAGCAGTACTTC	CATRGTTLHEQYF
TRBV6-5	TRBD1	TRBJ1-3	-	TGTGCCAGCAGCTCGACAGGGGGAGACACCATATATTTT	CASSSTGGDTIYF
TRBV2	-	TRBJ1-5	-	TGTGCCAGCAGTGAGAGTGTGTTCAATCAGCCCCAGCATTTT	CASSESVFNQPQHF
TRBV28	-	TRBJ2-7	-	TGTGCCAGCAGTCCTACGGTGTACGAGCAGTACTTC	CASSPTVYEQYF
TRBV27	-	TRBJ2-5	-	TGTGCCAGCAGTTCATCCGGGAGTAGGTCTGAGACCCAGTACTTC	CASSSSGSRSETQYF
TRBV2	-	TRBJ1-6	medium-sized	TGTGCCAGCAGTGATCGTTTAAACAGCTATAATTCACCCCTCCACTTT	CASSDRLNSYNSPLHF
TRBV27	-	TRBJ1-3	-	TGTGCCAGCAGTTGGACGGGAGCCACAGTTGGAAACACCATATATTTT	CASSWTGATVGNTIYF
TRBV19	-	TRBJ2-1	-	TGTGCCAGTAGTAAGCCCCCATACAATGAGCAGTTCTTC	CASSKPPYNEQFF
TRBV7-8	-	TRBJ1-3	-	TGTGCCAGCACCCAGGGGAACTCTGGAAACACCATATATTTT	CASTQGNSGNTIYF
TRBV10-1	-	TRBJ2-2	-	TGCGCCAGCAGTGATCAGGGTAACCCCACCGGGGAGCTGTTTTTT	CASSDQGNPTGELFF
TRBV20-1	-	TRBJ2-3	-	TGCAGTGCCGTCACAGATACGCAGTATTTT	CSAVTDTQYF
TRBV3-1/TRBV3-2	-	TRBJ2-7	-	TGTGCCAGCAGTCAAGAAGAGGGTTTTTCCTACGAGCAGTACTTC	CASSQEEGFSYEQYF
TRBV5-1	TRBD1	TRBJ1-2	-	TGCGCCAGCAGCGTGACAGGGGAAGGTGGCTACACCTTC	CASSVTGEGGYTF
TRBV29-1	-	TRBJ1-5	-	TGCAGCGTCTCGACAGGTCTCGTTAGCAATCAGCCCCAGCATTTT	CSVSTGLVSNQPQHF
TRBV28	-	TRBJ1-5	-	TGTGCCAGCAGTCCTGGCGGGAGGAAGAATCAGCCCCAGCATTTT	CASSPGGRKNQPQHF
TRBV7-9	TRBD1	TRBJ1-4	-	TGTGCCAGCTTACAGGGGCCTAATGAAAAACTGTTTTTT	CASLQGPNEKLFF
TRBV9	TRBD2	TRBJ2-3	-	TGTGCCAGCAGCGTAGGCCCCTCAGGAGCGGGAAGAACAGATACGCAGTATTTT	CASSVGPSGAGRTDTQYF
TRBV4-3	-	TRBJ2-7	-	TGCGCCAGCAGCCAAGATTCGGTACAGGGGATTAGCGGGATAGAGCAGTACTTC	CASSQDSVQGISGIEQYF
TRBV2	-	TRBJ1-5	few	TGTGCCAGCAGTGAGTTCGGCAGGGGAAGCAATCAGCCCCAGCATTTT	CASSEFGRGSNQPQHF
TRBV5-1	TRBD1	TRBJ2-5	-	TGCGCCAGCAGCTCGCCAGACAGGGACCCACGGGAGACCCAGTACTTC	CASSSPDRDPRETQYF
TRBV28	TRBD2	TRBJ2-7	-	TGTGCCAGCAGCCTGGGAGGGAAGGACGAGCAGTACTTC	CASSLGGKDEQYF
TRBV7-9	TRBD1	TRBJ1-1	-	TGTGCCAGCAGCACTCCGGGACAGGGGGCAATTGAAGCTTTCTTT	CASSTPGQGAIEAFF
TRBV2	-	TRBJ2-5	once	TGTGCCAGCAGCCGCGGGACAGAGCAACTCAGAGGAGAGACCCAGTACTTC	CASSRGTEQLRGETQYF
TRBV28	TRBD1	TRBJ2-6	-	TGTGCCAGCAGTTTCCCCGGACAGGGCAACTCTGGGGCCAACGTCCTGACTTTC	CASSFPGQGNSGANVLTF
TRBV10-3	-	TRBJ2-7	-	TGTGCCATCTCCCCAGGGGAGGGGACATACGAGCAGTACTTC	CAISPGEGTYEQYF
TRBV28	TRBD1	TRBJ2-5	-	TGTGCCAGCAGTTTATCAGGAAGACAGGGGGCGGGTGAGACCCAGTACTTC	CASSLSGRQGAGETQYF
TRBV28	-	TRBJ2-7	-	TGTGCCAGCAGTTCTTTGCGCCACGAGCAGTACTTC	CASSSLRHEQYF
TRBV4-2	TRBD1	TRBJ2-2	once	TGTGCCAGCAGCCAAGAGAGGGGGGCCGGGACAGGGTACACCGGGGAGCTGTTTTTT	CASSQERGAGTGYTGELFF
TRBV7-2	TRBD1	TRBJ1-4	-	TGTGCCAGCAGCTTCCTAGGGGGCCGACTCGCCGAAAAACTGTTTTTT	CASSFLGGRLAEKLFF
TRBV3-1/TRBV3-2	TRBD1	TRBJ1-3	-	TGTGCCAGCAGCCAGGACAGGGTCTCTGGAAACACCATATATTTT	CASSQDRVSGNTIYF
TRBV7-9	-	TRBJ1-1	-	TGTGCCAGCAGCTTTGGACAGTGGAACACTGAAGCTTTCTTT	CASSFGQWNTEAFF
TRBV5-1	-	TRBJ2-7	-	TGCGCCAGCACTTCCCAATCGCAAGGGGGACAAGATTCCCGGTACGAGCAGTACTTC	CASTSQSQGGQDSRYEQYF
TRBV18	TRBD1	TRBJ1-5	once	TGTGCCAGCTCACCAGCGGACAGGGGCTTCAGCAATCAGCCCCAGCATTTT	CASSPADRGFSNQPQHF
TRBV28	-	TRBJ1-5	once	TGTGCCAGCAGGTCGGGAGGGGCTAATCAGCCCCAGCATTTT	CASRSGGANQPQHF
TRBV27	-	TRBJ2-2	-	TGTGCCAGCAGTCCCGGGACAATCACCGGGGAGCTGTTTTTT	CASSPGTITGELFF
TRBV7-8	TRBD2	TRBJ2-3	-	TGTGCCAGCGGACCTAGCGGGGTCACCCCAGATACGCAGTATTTT	CASGPSGVTPDTQYF
TRBV28	TRBD1	TRBJ2-2	-	TGTGCCAGCAGCGGGGACAGGGGAAGGTCCGGGGAGCTGTTTTTT	CASSGDRGRSGELFF
TRBV19	-	TRBJ1-2	-	TGTGCCAGTGGCCGCAAGGCTTGGAGGCACGGCTACACCTTC	CASGRKAWRHGYTF
TRBV6-6	-	TRBJ2-1	-	TGTGCCAGCAGGCCGACAGGAACAGGTGAGCAGTTCTTC	CASRPTGTGEQFF
TRBV7-8	TRBD1	TRBJ2-7	-	TGTGCCAGCAGCCCCAGGGACAGATCCTACGAGCAGTACTTC	CASSPRDRSYEQYF
TRBV6-5	TRBD1	TRBJ2-5	-	TGTGCCAGCAGTCCCGGGACACAGGGGGAGACCCAGTACTTC	CASSPGTQGETQYF
TRBV19	-	TRBJ1-3	-	TGTGCCAGTAGTAGGATAGCCTCTGGAAACACCATATATTTT	CASSRIASGNTIYF
TRBV30	-	TRBJ1-1	-	TGTGCCTGGAGTGTGCGGGGGAACTTGGGCACTGAAGCTTTCTTT	CAWSVRGNLGTEAFF
TRBV4-3	-	TRBJ2-6	-	TGCGCCAGCAGCCAAGACACAGCCCCCTATGCCGGGGCCAACGTCCTGACTTTC	CASSQDTAPYAGANVLTF